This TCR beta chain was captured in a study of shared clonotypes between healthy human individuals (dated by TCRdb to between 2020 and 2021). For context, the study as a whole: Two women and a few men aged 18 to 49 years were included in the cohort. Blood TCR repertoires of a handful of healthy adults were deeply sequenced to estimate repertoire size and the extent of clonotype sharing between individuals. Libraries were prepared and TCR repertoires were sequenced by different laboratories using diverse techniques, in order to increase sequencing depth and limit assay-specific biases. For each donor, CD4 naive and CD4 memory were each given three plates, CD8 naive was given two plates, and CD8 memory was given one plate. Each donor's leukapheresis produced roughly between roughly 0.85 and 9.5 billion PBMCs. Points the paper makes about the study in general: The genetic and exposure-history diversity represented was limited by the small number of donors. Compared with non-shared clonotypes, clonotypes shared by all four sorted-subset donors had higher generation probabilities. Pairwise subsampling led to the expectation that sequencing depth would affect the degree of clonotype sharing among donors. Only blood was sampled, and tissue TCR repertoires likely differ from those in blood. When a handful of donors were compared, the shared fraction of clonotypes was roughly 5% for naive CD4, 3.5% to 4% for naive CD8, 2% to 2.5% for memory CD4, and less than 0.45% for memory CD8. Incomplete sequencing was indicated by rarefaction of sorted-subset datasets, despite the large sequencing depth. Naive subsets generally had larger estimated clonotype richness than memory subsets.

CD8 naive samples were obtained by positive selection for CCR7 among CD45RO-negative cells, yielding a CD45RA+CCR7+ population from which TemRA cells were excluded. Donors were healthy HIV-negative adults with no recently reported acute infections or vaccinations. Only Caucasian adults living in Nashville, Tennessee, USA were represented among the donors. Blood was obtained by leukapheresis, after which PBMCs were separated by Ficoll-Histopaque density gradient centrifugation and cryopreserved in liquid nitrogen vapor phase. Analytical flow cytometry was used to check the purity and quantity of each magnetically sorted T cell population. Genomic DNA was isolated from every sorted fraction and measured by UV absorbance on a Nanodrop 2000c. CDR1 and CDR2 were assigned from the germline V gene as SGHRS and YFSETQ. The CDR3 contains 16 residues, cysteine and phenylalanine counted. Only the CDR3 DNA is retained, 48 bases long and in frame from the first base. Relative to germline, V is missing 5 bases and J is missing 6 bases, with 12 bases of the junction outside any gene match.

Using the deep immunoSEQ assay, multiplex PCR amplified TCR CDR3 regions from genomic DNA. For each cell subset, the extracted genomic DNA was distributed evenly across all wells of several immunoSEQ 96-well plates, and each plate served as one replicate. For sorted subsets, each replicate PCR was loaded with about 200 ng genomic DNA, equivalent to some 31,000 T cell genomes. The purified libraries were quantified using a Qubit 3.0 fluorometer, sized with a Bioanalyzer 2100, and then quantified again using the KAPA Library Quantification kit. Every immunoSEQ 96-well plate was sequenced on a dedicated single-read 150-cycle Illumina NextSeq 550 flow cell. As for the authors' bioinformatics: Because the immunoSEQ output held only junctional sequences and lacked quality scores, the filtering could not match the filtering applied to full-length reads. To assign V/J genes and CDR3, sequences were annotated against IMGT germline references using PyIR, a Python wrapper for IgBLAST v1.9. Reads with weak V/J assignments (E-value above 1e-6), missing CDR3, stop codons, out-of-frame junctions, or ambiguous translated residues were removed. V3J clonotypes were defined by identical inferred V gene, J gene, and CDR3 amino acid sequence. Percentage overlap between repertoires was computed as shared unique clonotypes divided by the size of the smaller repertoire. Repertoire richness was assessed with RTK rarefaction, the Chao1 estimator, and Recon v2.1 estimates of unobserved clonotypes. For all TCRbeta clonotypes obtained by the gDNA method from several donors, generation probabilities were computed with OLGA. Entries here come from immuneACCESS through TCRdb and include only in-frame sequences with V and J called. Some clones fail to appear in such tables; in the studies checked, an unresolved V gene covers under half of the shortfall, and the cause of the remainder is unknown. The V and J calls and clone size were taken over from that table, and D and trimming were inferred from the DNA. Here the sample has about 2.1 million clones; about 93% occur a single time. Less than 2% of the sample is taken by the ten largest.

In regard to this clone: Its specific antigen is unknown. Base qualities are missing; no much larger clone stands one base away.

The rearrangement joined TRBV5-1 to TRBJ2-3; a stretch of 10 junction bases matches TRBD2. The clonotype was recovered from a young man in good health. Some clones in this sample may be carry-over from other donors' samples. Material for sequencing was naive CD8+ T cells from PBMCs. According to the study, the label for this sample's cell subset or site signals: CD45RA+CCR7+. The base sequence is TGCGCCAGCAGGCACGGGCTAGCGGGAGAGGCGGATACGCAGTATTTT. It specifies CASRHGLAGEADTQYF.